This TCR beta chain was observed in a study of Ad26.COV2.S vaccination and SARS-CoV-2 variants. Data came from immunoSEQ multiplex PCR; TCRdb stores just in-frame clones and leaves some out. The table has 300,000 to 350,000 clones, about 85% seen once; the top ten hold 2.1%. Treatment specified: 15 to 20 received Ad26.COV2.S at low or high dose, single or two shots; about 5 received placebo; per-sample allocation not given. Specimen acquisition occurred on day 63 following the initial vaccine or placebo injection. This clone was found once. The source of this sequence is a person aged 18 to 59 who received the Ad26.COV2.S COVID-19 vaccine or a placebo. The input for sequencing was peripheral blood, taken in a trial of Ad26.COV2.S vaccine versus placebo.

This CDR3 reads CASSRGPPEQYF. The CDR3 DNA reads TGTGCCAGCAGCCGGGGACCCCCCGAGCAGTACTTC. This chain joins TRBV14 and TRBJ2-7; D is possibly TRBD1 or TRBD2 (5 bases each). Germline CDR1 is SGHDN and CDR2 is FVKESK. The length of the CDR3 is 12 residues. Between the trimmed V and J ends, which lost 4 bases and 6 bases, there was a span of 10 bases. Looking up the rest from reference TRBV14 and TRBJ2-7 gives the full variable domain: EAGVTQFPSHSVIEKGQTVTLRCDPISGHDNLYWYRRVMGKEIKFLLHFVKESKQDESGMPNNRFLAERTGGTYSTLKVQPAELEDSGVYFCASSRGPPEQYFGPGTRLTVT.